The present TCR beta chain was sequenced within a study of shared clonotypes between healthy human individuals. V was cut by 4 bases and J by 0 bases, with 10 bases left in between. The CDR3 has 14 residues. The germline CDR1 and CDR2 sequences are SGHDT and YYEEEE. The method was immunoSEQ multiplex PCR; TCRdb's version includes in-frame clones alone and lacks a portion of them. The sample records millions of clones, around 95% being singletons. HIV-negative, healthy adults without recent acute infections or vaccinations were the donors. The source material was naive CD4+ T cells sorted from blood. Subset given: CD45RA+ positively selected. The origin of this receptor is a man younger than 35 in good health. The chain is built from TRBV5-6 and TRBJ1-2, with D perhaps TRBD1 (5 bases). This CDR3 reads CASSTDRANYGYTF. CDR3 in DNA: TGTGCCAGCAGCACAGACAGAGCTAACTATGGCTACACCTTC.